Listed below are T cell receptor beta chains from one sample, sequenced in a study of OX40 agonist ivuxolimab in advanced cancers. Measured with immunoSEQ multiplex PCR; TCRdb has only the in-frame clones, and not every one. The data show 67,000 or so clones, around 90% seen once. The sequencing used CD4+ or CD8+ T cells sorted from blood, collected in a trial of the OX40 agonist ivuxolimab. Receptors were obtained from an adult with an advanced solid tumor such as melanoma, head and neck, liver or kidney cancer. Each CDR3 is given with its conserved first and last residue. Each record gives: D gene, V gene, J gene, clone size, CDR3 protein, CDR3 DNA. D genes are given only for firm matches. Not every row has a clone size; where given, it reads once, few, many or a size class.

TRBD1	TRBV18	TRBJ2-3	-	CASSPDRGTDTQYF	TGTGCCAGCTCACCGGACAGGGGAACAGATACGCAGTATTTT
-	TRBV5-8	TRBJ1-5	-	CASSLDDSSQPQHF	TGTGCCAGCAGCCTGGACGACAGTTCACAGCCCCAGCATTTT
-	TRBV29-1	TRBJ2-3	-	CSVDRPPTDTQYF	TGCAGCGTTGATCGACCCCCCACAGATACGCAGTATTTT
-	TRBV10-3	TRBJ1-3	once	CAITPSRSAGNTIYF	TGTGCCATCACCCCCAGCAGATCGGCTGGAAACACCATATATTTT
-	TRBV2	TRBJ2-5	-	CASSKPGAFLQTQYF	TGTGCCAGCTCCAAACCGGGGGCTTTTCTCCAGACCCAGTACTTC
TRBD2	TRBV19	TRBJ2-1	-	CASSPGTSGSSYNEQFF	TGTGCCAGTAGTCCCGGGACTAGCGGGAGCTCCTACAATGAGCAGTTCTTC
-	TRBV14	TRBJ1-3	-	CASSQDEVRQGNTIYF	TGTGCCAGCAGCCAAGATGAAGTACGCCAGGGAAACACCATATATTTT
-	TRBV2	TRBJ2-4	-	CASSERRGLENIQYF	TGTGCCAGCAGTGAACGACGAGGGCTTGAAAACATTCAGTACTTC
-	TRBV5-6	TRBJ2-7	few	CASSFRLYIYEQYF	TGTGCCAGCAGCTTTCGGCTTTACATCTACGAGCAGTACTTC
-	TRBV30	TRBJ1-1	-	CAWSVRARNRAFF	TGTGCCTGGAGTGTACGGGCCAGAAACAGGGCTTTCTTT
TRBD1	TRBV5-1	TRBJ2-2	-	CASSSGQGRTGELFF	TGCGCCAGCAGCTCAGGACAGGGGAGGACCGGGGAGCTGTTTTTT
-	TRBV9	TRBJ2-3	-	CASSVAGGGPDTQYF	TGTGCCAGCAGCGTAGCTGGGGGAGGTCCAGATACGCAGTATTTT
-	TRBV5-1	TRBJ2-1	-	CASSRSGQGGLYEQFF	TGCGCCAGCAGCAGAAGTGGTCAAGGGGGGCTGTATGAGCAGTTCTTC
TRBD2	TRBV30	TRBJ2-5	-	CAWSDEGTSGVGETQYF	TGTGCCTGGAGTGATGAGGGGACTAGCGGGGTAGGAGAGACCCAGTACTTC
-	TRBV23-1	TRBJ1-1	once	CASTGLSNTEAFF	TGCGCCAGCACGGGACTCTCGAACACTGAAGCTTTCTTT
-	TRBV5-4	TRBJ2-7	-	CASSLAFGGASHEQYF	TGTGCCAGCAGCTTGGCTTTCGGGGGTGCCTCTCACGAGCAGTACTTC
-	TRBV11-2	TRBJ1-3	-	CASSTQVRSDTIYF	TGTGCCAGCAGCACACAGGTTAGGTCGGACACCATATATTTT
-	TRBV6-5	TRBJ1-2	-	CASIAGRRIGGYTF	TGTGCCAGCATCGCGGGACGCAGAATTGGTGGCTACACCTTC
TRBD2	TRBV5-1	TRBJ2-3	-	CASSLKTSGGTSTDTQYF	TGCGCCAGCAGCTTGAAGACTAGCGGGGGGACCAGCACAGATACGCAGTATTTT
TRBD2	TRBV7-2	TRBJ2-1	-	CASSLVISGGARNEQFF	TGTGCCAGCAGCTTAGTAATTAGCGGGGGGGCAAGGAATGAGCAGTTCTTC
-	TRBV5-6	TRBJ1-2	-	CASSLGQRTNYGYTF	TGTGCCAGCAGCTTGGGACAAAGAACTAACTATGGCTACACCTTC
-	TRBV5-4	TRBJ1-1	-	CASSLSGGFEAFF	TGTGCCAGCAGCCTCAGTGGGGGGTTTGAAGCTTTCTTT
-	TRBV13	TRBJ2-1	once	CASSWGELIYNEQFF	TGTGCCAGCAGCTGGGGAGAATTGATATACAATGAGCAGTTCTTC
-	TRBV2	TRBJ1-5	-	CASSSGGEGQPQHF	TGTGCCAGCTCCTCAGGAGGGGAAGGTCAGCCCCAGCATTTT
-	TRBV2	TRBJ1-1	-	CASSALLPANTEAFF	TGTGCCAGCAGTGCTCTCCTGCCAGCCAACACTGAAGCTTTCTTT
-	TRBV10-3	TRBJ2-7	once	CAISEGGSSYEQYF	TGTGCCATCAGTGAGGGGGGTAGCTCCTACGAGCAGTACTTC
-	TRBV14	TRBJ2-1	-	CASSPLGPGNEQFF	TGTGCCAGCAGCCCTTTGGGACCTGGCAATGAGCAGTTCTTC
-	TRBV9	TRBJ2-7	-	CASSPGPFYEQYF	TGTGCCAGCAGCCCTGGCCCCTTCTACGAGCAGTACTTC
-	TRBV29-1	TRBJ1-5	-	CSVGEANQPQHF	TGCAGCGTTGGAGAAGCCAATCAGCCCCAGCATTTT
TRBD1	TRBV10-1	TRBJ1-2	-	CAIWRTGLENYGYTF	TGCGCCATCTGGCGGACAGGGTTAGAAAACTATGGCTACACCTTC
-	TRBV7-9	TRBJ2-6	once	CASSPLGHGGSGANVLTF	TGTGCCAGCAGCCCACTGGGGCACGGGGGCTCTGGGGCCAACGTCCTGACTTTC
TRBD1	TRBV10-3	TRBJ2-3	-	CATRGTGDRTDTQYF	TGTGCCACGCGGGGGACAGGGGATCGCACAGATACGCAGTATTTT
TRBD1	TRBV6-6	TRBJ1-1	-	CASSHPGTGPNTEAFF	TGTGCCAGCAGCCACCCGGGGACAGGGCCGAACACTGAAGCTTTCTTT
-	TRBV19	TRBJ2-2	once	CASSPRQRRGTGELFF	TGTGCCAGTAGTCCACGACAAAGGAGGGGCACCGGGGAGCTGTTTTTT
-	TRBV6-1	TRBJ1-2	-	CASSEFGGSGGYTF	TGTGCCAGCAGTGAATTTGGGGGGTCAGGTGGCTACACCTTC
-	TRBV15	TRBJ1-2	-	CATSILRGRYGYTF	TGTGCCACCAGCATCTTACGGGGCCGCTATGGCTACACCTTC
-	TRBV7-2	TRBJ2-7	-	CASSLGAGSSYEQYF	TGTGCCAGCAGCTTAGGGGCAGGGAGCTCCTACGAGCAGTACTTC
-	TRBV6-1	TRBJ2-3	-	CAGAEKVGRTDTQYF	TGTGCCGGGGCGGAGAAGGTGGGACGCACAGATACGCAGTATTTT
-	TRBV19	TRBJ1-2	-	CASSSADLYGYTF	TGTGCCAGTAGTTCGGCGGATCTCTATGGCTACACCTTC
TRBD1	TRBV18	TRBJ2-7	-	CASSSRTGASSYEQYF	TGTGCCAGCTCATCCCGGACAGGGGCGAGCTCCTACGAGCAGTACTTC
-	TRBV6-1	TRBJ1-5	medium-sized	CASSETGSGGQPQHF	TGTGCCAGCAGTGAAACGGGGAGCGGGGGTCAGCCCCAGCATTTT
TRBD1	TRBV7-2	TRBJ2-2	-	CASSRSGQGIGTGELFF	TGTGCCAGCAGCCGCTCCGGACAGGGCATCGGCACCGGGGAGCTGTTTTTT
-	TRBV5-1	TRBJ2-3	once	CASSFRAQVLLDTQYF	TGCGCCAGCAGCTTTCGGGCACAGGTTCTGTTAGATACGCAGTATTTT
TRBD1	TRBV5-1	TRBJ2-3	-	CASSFGTGNSNTQYF	TGCGCCAGCAGCTTCGGGACAGGGAACTCGAATACGCAGTATTTT
-	TRBV7-2	TRBJ2-3	-	CASSLAGLDTQYF	TGTGCCAGCAGCTTAGCGGGGCTAGATACGCAGTATTTT
-	TRBV7-9	TRBJ2-1	-	CASSARLSPRNEQFF	TGTGCCAGCAGCGCCCGGTTGAGTCCTAGGAATGAGCAGTTCTTC